Presented here are 26 T cell receptor beta chains from one specimen sequenced in a study of regulatory T cells in long-lasting Graves disease. Arm-PCR of CDR3 regions and iRepertoire HTBI primers were used to build TCR beta libraries. From the multiplex PCR reads, TCRdb called clonotypes with MiXCR, one entry per CDR3 protein. This sample has 350,000 to 500,000 distinct CDR3 sequences, with around 20% found just once. Stated time point: persistent/refractory GD, antithyroid drugs over 5 years with positive TRAb. RNA from PBMCs was the source of the TCR library. This sample comprised peripheral blood mononuclear cells (PBMCs), obtained when the disease was refractory, from a patient treated with antithyroid drugs. The receptors derive from a female donor with Graves disease.

This clonotype was seen only a few times. The rearrangement links TRBV10-2 to TRBJ2-7; TRBD2 aligns across 9 bases. With 6 bases clipped from V and 2 bases from J, the junction kept 8 bases outside the gene matches. In germline, CDR1 is WSHSY, CDR2 SAAADI. The CDR3 spans 15 residues. The CDR3 protein is CASRSSGSAAYEQYF. CDR3 bases: TGCGCCAGCAGGAGTAGCGGGAGTGCAGCCTACGAGCAGTACTTC.

This clonotype was seen only a few times. V and J are TRBV27 and TRBJ2-5, with D uncertain. CDR3 length: 14 residues. CDR1 and CDR2 (germline): MNHEY, SMNVEV (reference sequence). Trimming took off 1 base at V and 5 bases at J, with 11 bases between the two ends. The CDR3 region is CASSLLGRLETQYF. DNA for the CDR3: TGTGCCAGCAGTTTATTAGGGCGCTTGGAGACCCAGTACTTC.

As to this clonotype: A much larger clone lies a single base off, so this may be a read error. This chain links TRBV6-2 or TRBV6-3 with TRBJ2-7; TRBD1 or TRBD2 may be the D gene (5 bases each). CDR3 length equals 13 residues. Germline loops: CDR1 MNHEY, CDR2 SVGEGT. Trimming shortened V by 5 bases and J by 4 bases, and 12 bases separated the two germline ends. CDR3 nucleotides: TGTGCCAGCAGTGGGTGGGGGAGATACGAGCAGTACTTC. Translation gives CASSGWGRYEQYF.

This clonotype has at least ten counts. The chain couples TRBV19 to TRBJ1-5, with 9 positions matching TRBD1. This CDR3 has 15 amino acids. The V gene's germline CDR1 is LNHDA and CDR2 SQIVND (reference sequence). J gave up 1 base and V 9 bases, and 7 bases lay outside the gene matches. Here the CDR3 reads CASSRDRGSNQPQHF. For the CDR3, the DNA is TGTGCCAGCAGTCGTGACAGGGGGAGCAATCAGCCCCAGCATTTT.

In its sample, this clonotype was seen a few times. The rearrangement joins TRBV6-2 or TRBV6-3 to TRBJ1-1; tentative D call: TRBD1 (6 bases). The ends were cut back, 6 bases at V and 1 base at J, with 9 bases in the middle. The CDR3 is 13 amino acids. Germline values: CDR1 MNHEY, CDR2 SVGEGT. CDR3 sequence reads: CASRRGRNTEAFF. In DNA, the CDR3 is TGTGCCAGCAGGAGGGGGAGGAACACTGAAGCTTTCTTT.

This clonotype has ten or more counts. This rearrangement joins TRBV20-1 to TRBJ2-7, with unresolved D. Trimming shortened V by 3 bases and J by 6 bases, and 12 bases separated the two germline ends. Germline values: CDR1 DFQATT, CDR2 SNEGSKA (reference sequence). The CDR3 has 12 residues. CDR3 protein: CSASLDLSEQYF. Here the CDR3 DNA reads TGCAGTGCTAGTTTAGACTTGAGCGAGCAGTACTTC.

Only a few counts were recorded for this clonotype. This sequence joins TRBV3-1 and TRBJ1-1; possible D gene TRBD1, 6 bases. The CDR3 is 15 amino acids. V shed 4 bases and J shed 1 base, with 13 bases lying between them. Germline V CDR1 and CDR2: LGHDT, YNNKEL (reference sequence). The CDR3 nucleotides read TGTGCCAGCAGCCCTCAAATGGACAGGAACACTGAAGCTTTCTTT. It codes for CASSPQMDRNTEAFF.

This clonotype was counted between two and nine times. The chain is built from TRBV7-6 and TRBJ2-7; TRBD1 or TRBD2 may be the D gene (5 bases each). Germline V gene data show CDR1 as SGHVS and CDR2 as FNYEAQ. The CDR3 runs to 15 residues. The ends were cut back, 4 bases at V and 2 bases at J, with 15 bases in the middle. This CDR3 reads CASSSGTDFTYEQYF. CDR3 coding DNA: TGTGCCAGCAGCTCCGGGACCGACTTTACCTACGAGCAGTACTTC.

This clonotype has just a few counts. This chain connects TRBV20-1 to TRBJ1-6; 9 nucleotides agree with TRBD1. Looked up from germline, CDR1 is DFQATT and CDR2 is SNEGSKA (reference sequence). This CDR3 contains 14 residues. Trimming cost V 4 bases and J 7 bases; bases outside gene matches: 5. The CDR3 nucleotides are TGCAGTGCTACACGCGGACAGGGGAATTCACCCCTCCACTTT. It is translated as CSATRGQGNSPLHF.

This clonotype was seen at least ten times. The chain employs TRBV27 and TRBJ1-5; D unclear. The germline CDR1 and CDR2 sequences are MNHEY and SMNVEV (reference sequence). With 3 bases removed from V and 3 bases from J, the gap between germline ends came to 6 bases. The CDR3 has 13 amino acids. The CDR3 bases are TGTGCCAGCAGTTTGTATGCCAATCAGCCCCAGCATTTT. Its translation: CASSLYANQPQHF.

The gene calls are TRBV20-1 and TRBJ1-1, with D possibly matching TRBD1 (5 bases). CDR3 length equals 15 residues. The germline V and J ends were trimmed by 1 base and 1 base, with 13 bases remaining between them. The V gene's germline CDR1 is DFQATT and CDR2 SNEGSKA (reference sequence). The CDR3 here is CSARVQGWGNTEAFF. The CDR3, as DNA: TGCAGTGCTAGAGTCCAGGGATGGGGGAACACTGAAGCTTTCTTT.

This clonotype was seen only once. The rearrangement joins TRBV12-3 or TRBV12-4 to TRBJ2-1; 8 positions agree with TRBD1. The CDR3 loop spans 14 amino acids. Germline trimming cut 6 bases from V and 5 bases from J; bases unmatched to any gene: 6. Here the CDR3 reads CASSRGTGDNEQFF. Here the CDR3 DNA reads TGTGCCAGCAGCAGGGGGACAGGAGACAATGAGCAGTTCTTC.

This clonotype showed up many times. The CDR3 reads CASSLLREEETQYF. CDR3 coding DNA: TGTGCCAGCAGTTTATTGCGGGAGGAAGAGACCCAGTACTTC. The rearrangement links TRBV28 to TRBJ2-5; TRBD2 matches at 8 bases. V trimming: 1 base; J trimming: 3 bases; junction bases outside the gene matches: 1. CDR3 length: 14 amino acids. Germline assignment: CDR1 MDHEN and CDR2 SYDVKM.

This clonotype was observed a few times. The chain couples TRBV28 to TRBJ1-1, with a weak D call TRBD1 (5 bases). CDR3 length: 13 amino acids. V lost 6 bases and J 3 bases, leaving 11 bases between the germline ends. Germline CDR1 MDHEN, CDR2 SYDVKM. The CDR3 reads CASRGDAYTEAFF. The CDR3 coding sequence is TGTGCCAGCAGAGGGGACGCTTACACTGAAGCTTTCTTT.

This clonotype was detected once. It may be a read error: a sequence one base away is much more abundant. The rearrangement links TRBV2 to TRBJ1-6; no firm D call. CDR3 size: 16 residues. The germline V gene has CDR1 SNHLY and CDR2 FYNNEI. This CDR3 is CASSEGEGIYNSLLHF. CDR3 in DNA: TGTGCCAGCAGTGAAGGAGAAGGAATATATAATTCACTCCTCCACTTT.

Notes on this clonotype: This may be a read error: a much more frequent sequence differs by one nucleotide. The rearrangement joins TRBV28 to TRBJ1-1, with no clear D. The CDR3 runs to 16 residues. In germline, CDR1 is MDHEN, CDR2 SYDVKM. The CDR3 is CAGSLEAAEWGTEAFF. DNA of the CDR3: TGTGCCGGCAGTTTAGAGGCAGCCGAGTGGGGCACTGAAGCTTTCTTT. Full variable domain (missing parts from reference TRBV28 and TRBJ1-1): DVKVTQSSRYLVKRTGEKVFLECVQDMDHENMFWYRQDPGLGLRLIYFSYDVKMKEKGDIPEGYSVSREKKERFSLILESASTNQTSMYLCAGSLEAAEWGTEAFFGQGTRLTVV.

This clonotype has just a few counts. V and J are TRBV6-1 and TRBJ1-3; D perhaps matches TRBD1 (5 bases). Germline-derived CDR1 and CDR2 are MNHNS and SASEGT. Trimming removed 7 bases at V and 2 bases at J, with 12 bases between. The CDR3 sequence is 14 residues long. The CDR3 nucleotides are TGTGCCAGCACCCTGACAGCGGCTGGAAACACCATATATTTT. This sequence encodes CASTLTAAGNTIYF.

This clonotype was observed a single time. J is TRBJ2-3 and V is TRBV2; D gene uncertain. The CDR3 contains 15 residues. CDR1 SNHLY and CDR2 FYNNEI come from the germline V gene. V gave up 11 bases and J gave up 2 bases, with 20 bases separating them. The CDR3 bases are TGTGCCGCCAGCAATCCCTTCCGAGACACAGATACGCAGTATTTT. Amino acids: CAASNPFRDTDTQYF. Based on the CDR3 plus reference TRBV2 and TRBJ2-3, the full variable domain is EPEVTQTPSHQVTQMGQEVILRCVPISNHLYFYWYRQILGQKVEFLVSFYNNEISEKSEIFDDQFSVERPDGSNFTLKIRSTKLEDSAMYFCAASNPFRDTDTQYFGPGTRLTVL.

For this clonotype: Just one base apart from a much larger clone, this may be a read error. This chain links TRBV7-6 with TRBJ1-2; no clear D. The germline V gene encodes CDR1 SGHVS and CDR2 FNYEAQ. CDR3 length equals 14 residues. CDR3 bases: TGTGCCGGCAGTTCCGACCCCCAAAGCTATGGCTACACCTTC. It yields the protein CAGSSDPQSYGYTF.

To note about this clonotype: A much larger clone differs by one base, so this may be a read error. The CDR3 DNA reads as TGTGCCACCAGCAGAGATCGGGGGCCACTAGCGGTGGGCCAAGAGACCCAGTACTTC. Protein sequence: CATSRDRGPLAVGQETQYF. The V and J genes are TRBV15 and TRBJ2-5; TRBD2 aligns across 8 bases. Looked up from germline, CDR1 is LNHNV and CDR2 is YYDKDF (reference sequence). The V gene end was trimmed by 0 bases and the J gene end by 1 base; junction bases not matched to a gene: 13. The CDR3 is 19 amino acids.

This clonotype was counted between two and nine times. The chain employs TRBV29-1 and TRBJ2-7; D not resolved. Between the trimmed V and J ends, which lost 4 bases and 1 base, there was a span of 11 bases. The germline gives CDR1 SQVTM, CDR2 ANQGSEA. This CDR3 comprises 13 residues. CDR3 bases: TGCAGCGTTGTCGTGAGCAGTTCCTACGAGCAGTACTTC. Its protein is CSVVVSSSYEQYF.

The sample holds many counts of this clonotype. The rearrangement joins TRBV7-3 to TRBJ1-1; D call uncertain. V was trimmed by 5 bases and J by 2 bases, leaving 15 bases between them. Germline-derived CDR1 and CDR2 are SGHTA and FQGTGA. CDR3 length equals 15 residues. CDR3 in amino acids: CASSPVVGRNTEAFF. DNA of the CDR3: TGTGCCAGCAGCCCGGTGGTAGGTAGAAACACTGAAGCTTTCTTT.

This clonotype was seen ten or more times. The rearrangement uses TRBV10-2 and TRBJ1-1; the D is unclear. There are 14 residues in the CDR3. CDR1 and CDR2 from the germline V gene are WSHSY and SAAADI. Trimming pared 2 bases from V and 5 bases from J, leaving 12 bases between. CDR3 sequence (DNA): TGCGCCAGCAGTGAGGCTCGAGGGAGGACTGAAGCTTTCTTT. Its protein is CASSEARGRTEAFF.

A few counts support this clonotype. This chain links TRBV19 with TRBJ1-1; 8 bases fit TRBD1. V shed 6 bases and J 4 bases; nucleotides not matched to a gene: 4. The CDR3 has 13 amino acids. The germline V gene has CDR1 LNHDA and CDR2 SQIVND (reference sequence). The CDR3 bases are TGTGCCAGTAGAAATACAGGGGGCACTGAAGCTTTCTTT. It specifies CASRNTGGTEAFF.

Worth noting for this clonotype: This sequence may be a read error, since a much larger clone differs from it by one base. CDR3 sequence (DNA): TGTGCCAGCAGCGGGACAGCTAAATCTGGCCACACCTTC. Translation gives CASSGTAKSGHTF. This sequence joins TRBV6-2 or TRBV6-3 and TRBJ1-2; 7 positions agree with TRBD1. This CDR3 has 13 residues. Germline V gene data show CDR1 as MNHEY and CDR2 as SVGEGT.

This clonotype was detected many times. The gene calls are TRBV12-3 or TRBV12-4 and TRBJ2-4; TRBD1 agrees at 10 bases. The junction had 9 bases not matched to a gene; V was cut back by 5 bases and J by 2 bases. The CDR3 is 17 amino acids. For the CDR3, the DNA is TGTGCCAGCAGTACCGGGACAGGGGATGGGACCAAAAACATTCAGTACTTC. Translated, it gives CASSTGTGDGTKNIQYF.